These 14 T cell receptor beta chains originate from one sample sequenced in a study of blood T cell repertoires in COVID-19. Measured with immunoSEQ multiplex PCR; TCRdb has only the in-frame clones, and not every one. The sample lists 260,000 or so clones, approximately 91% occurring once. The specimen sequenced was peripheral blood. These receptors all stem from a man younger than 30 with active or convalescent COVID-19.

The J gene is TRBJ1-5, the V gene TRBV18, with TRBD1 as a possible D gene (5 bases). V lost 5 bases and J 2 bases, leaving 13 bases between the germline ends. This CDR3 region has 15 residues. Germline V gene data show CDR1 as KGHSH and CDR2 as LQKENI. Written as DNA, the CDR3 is TGTGCCAGCTCATCGGACAAGAGAGGCAATCAGCCCCAGCATTTT. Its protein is CASSSDKRGNQPQHF.

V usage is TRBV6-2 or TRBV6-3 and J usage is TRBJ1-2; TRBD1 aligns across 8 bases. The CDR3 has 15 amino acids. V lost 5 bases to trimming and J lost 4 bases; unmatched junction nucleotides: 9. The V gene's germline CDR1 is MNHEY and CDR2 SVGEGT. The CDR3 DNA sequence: TGTGCCAGCAGTGCCGACAGGGGATTTAGCTATGGCTACACCTTC. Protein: CASSADRGFSYGYTF.

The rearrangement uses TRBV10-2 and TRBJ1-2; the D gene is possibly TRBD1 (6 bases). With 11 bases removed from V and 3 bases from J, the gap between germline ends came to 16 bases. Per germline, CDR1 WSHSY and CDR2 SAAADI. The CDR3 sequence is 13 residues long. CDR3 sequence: CACSRQADYGYTF. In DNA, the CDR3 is TGCGCCTGCTCCAGACAGGCTGACTATGGCTACACCTTC.

In DNA, the CDR3 is TGTGCCAGCTCAAGGGGGAGGGGCAGAGCCCCAAATGAAAAACTGTTTTTT. As protein: CASSRGRGRAPNEKLFF. This rearrangement joins TRBV18 to TRBJ1-4, with D possibly being TRBD1 (6 bases). V dropped 5 bases and J dropped 5 bases, with 21 bases sitting between them. The V gene's germline CDR1 is KGHSH and CDR2 LQKENI. This CDR3 is built from 17 residues.

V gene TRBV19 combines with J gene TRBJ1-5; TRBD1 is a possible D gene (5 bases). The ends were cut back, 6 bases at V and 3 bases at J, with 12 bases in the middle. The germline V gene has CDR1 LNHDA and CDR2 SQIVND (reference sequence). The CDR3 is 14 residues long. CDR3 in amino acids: CASRQDTFNQPQHF. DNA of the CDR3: TGTGCCAGTAGACAGGACACGTTCAATCAGCCCCAGCATTTT. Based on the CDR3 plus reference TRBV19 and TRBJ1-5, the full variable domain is DGGITQSPKYLFRKEGQNVTLSCEQNLNHDAMYWYRQDPGQGLRLIYYSQIVNDFQKGDIAEGYSVSREKKESFPLTVTSAQKNPTAFYLCASRQDTFNQPQHFGDGTRLSIL.

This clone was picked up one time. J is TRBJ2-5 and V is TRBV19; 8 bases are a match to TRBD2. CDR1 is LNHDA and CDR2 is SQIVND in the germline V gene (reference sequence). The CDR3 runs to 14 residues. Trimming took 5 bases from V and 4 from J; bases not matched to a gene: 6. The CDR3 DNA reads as TGTGCCAGTAGTCGCACCGCGGGGGGAGAGACCCAGTACTTC. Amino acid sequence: CASSRTAGGETQYF.

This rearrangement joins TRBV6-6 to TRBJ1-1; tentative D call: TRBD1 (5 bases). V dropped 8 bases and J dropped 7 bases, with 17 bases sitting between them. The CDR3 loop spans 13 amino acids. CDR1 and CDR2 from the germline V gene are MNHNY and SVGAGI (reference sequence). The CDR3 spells CASGAGGGGEAFF. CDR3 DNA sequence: TGTGCCAGCGGCGCGGGGGGGGGAGGTGAAGCTTTCTTT.

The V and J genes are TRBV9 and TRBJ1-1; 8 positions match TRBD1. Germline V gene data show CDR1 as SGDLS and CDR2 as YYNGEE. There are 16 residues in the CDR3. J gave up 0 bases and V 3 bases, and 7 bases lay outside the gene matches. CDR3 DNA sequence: TGTGCCAGCAGCGGAGAAAAGGACAGGGTGAACACTGAAGCTTTCTTT. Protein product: CASSGEKDRVNTEAFF.

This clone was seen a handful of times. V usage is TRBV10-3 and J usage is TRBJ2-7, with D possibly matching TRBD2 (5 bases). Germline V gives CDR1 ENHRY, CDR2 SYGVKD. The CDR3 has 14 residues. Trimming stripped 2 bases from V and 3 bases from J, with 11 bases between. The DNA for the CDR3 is TGTGCCATCAGTGAGCAGGCAGGACTCTACGAGCAGTACTTC. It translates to CAISEQAGLYEQYF.

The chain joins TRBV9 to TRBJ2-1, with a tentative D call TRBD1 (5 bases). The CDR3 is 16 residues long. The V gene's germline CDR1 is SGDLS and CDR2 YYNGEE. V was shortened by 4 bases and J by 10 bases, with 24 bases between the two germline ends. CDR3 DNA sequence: TGTGCCAGCAGCCCCATGGGTGTAGGGGTCTCCAGGGAGCAGTTCTTC. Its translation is CASSPMGVGVSREQFF.

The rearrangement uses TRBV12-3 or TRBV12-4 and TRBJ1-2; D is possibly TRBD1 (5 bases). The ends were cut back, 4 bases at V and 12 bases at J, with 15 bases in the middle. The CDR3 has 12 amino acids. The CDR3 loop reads CASSYGAGRHTF. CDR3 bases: TGTGCCAGCAGTTATGGGGCAGGCAGGCACACCTTC.

CDR3 sequence: CASSESAGQGYQPQHF. For the CDR3, the DNA is TGTGCCAGCAGTGAATCGGCGGGACAGGGCTATCAGCCCCAGCATTTT. This chain connects TRBV6-1 to TRBJ1-5; TRBD1 aligns across 9 bases. The germline CDR1 and CDR2 sequences are MNHNS and SASEGT. Trimming took 2 bases from V and 5 from J; bases not matched to a gene: 7. This CDR3 region has 16 residues.

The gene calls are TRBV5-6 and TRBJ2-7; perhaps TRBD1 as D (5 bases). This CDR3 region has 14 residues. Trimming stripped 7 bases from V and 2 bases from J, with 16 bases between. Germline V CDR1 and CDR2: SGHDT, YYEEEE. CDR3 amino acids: CASHPRVAPYEQYF. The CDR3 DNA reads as TGTGCCAGCCATCCCAGGGTAGCTCCCTACGAGCAGTACTTC.

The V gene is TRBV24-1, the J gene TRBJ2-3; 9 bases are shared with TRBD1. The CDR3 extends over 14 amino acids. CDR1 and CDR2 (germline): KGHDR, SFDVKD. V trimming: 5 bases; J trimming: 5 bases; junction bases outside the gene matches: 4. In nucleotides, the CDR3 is TGTGCCACCAGTGTTGGGACAGGGAAAGATACGCAGTATTTT. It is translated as CATSVGTGKDTQYF.